Each of the 22 T cell receptor beta chains below was sequenced from the same sample in a study of control samples from healthy donors and cancer patients. Measured with immunoSEQ multiplex PCR; TCRdb has only the in-frame clones, and not every one. The sample lists 130,000 or so clones, around nine tenths seen once, with about 3.2% in the top ten. The sample consisted of blood. Receptors were obtained from a man over 45 in good health.

The genes are TRBV2 and TRBJ1-2, with D maybe TRBD1 (5 bases). The CDR3 runs to 13 residues. V dropped 7 bases and J dropped 8 bases, with 17 bases sitting between them. Germline values: CDR1 SNHLY, CDR2 FYNNEI. The CDR3 DNA sequence: TGTGCCAGCATTGTGGACACGGCGGGGGGCTACACCTTC. It yields the protein CASIVDTAGGYTF.

CDR3 region: CASSTDTMSYGYTF. The CDR3 coding sequence is TGTGCCAGTAGTACCGACACGATGTCCTATGGCTACACCTTC. This chain links TRBV19 with TRBJ1-2, with D unclear. Germline assignment: CDR1 LNHDA and CDR2 SQIVND (reference sequence). V lost 4 bases and J 4 bases, leaving 13 bases between the germline ends. The CDR3 extends over 14 amino acids.

CDR3 region: CASAWGGADTEAFF. The CDR3 bases are TGTGCCAGCGCCTGGGGGGGCGCGGACACTGAAGCTTTCTTT. The J gene is TRBJ1-1, the V gene TRBV13; TRBD1 is a possible D gene (6 bases). The CDR3 runs to 14 residues. The V gene's germline CDR1 is PRHDT and CDR2 FYEKMQ (reference sequence). V shed 8 bases and J shed 3 bases, with 16 bases lying between them.

For the CDR3, the DNA is TGTGCCAGCAGTTTTCGTACAGGGGTACAAGAGACCCAGTACTTC. It encodes CASSFRTGVQETQYF. J is TRBJ2-5 and V is TRBV28, with 7 bases that match TRBD1. This CDR3 is 15 amino acids long. The germline gives CDR1 MDHEN, CDR2 SYDVKM. After removal of 3 bases from V and 2 bases from J, the junction contained 6 bases not matched to a gene.

This clone was observed a single time. In nucleotides, the CDR3 is TGCGCCAGCAGCTTGGGAACAGGGATCCAAGAGACCCAGTACTTC. This codes for CASSLGTGIQETQYF. The chain recombines TRBV5-1 with TRBJ2-5, with D possibly TRBD1 on 6 matching bases. The CDR3 spans 15 residues. V was trimmed by 0 bases and J by 1 base, leaving 10 bases between them. The germline V gene has CDR1 SGHRS and CDR2 YFSETQ.

This clone was counted once. The V call is TRBV19, the J call TRBJ1-5; tentative D call: TRBD1 (6 bases). CDR3 length: 15 amino acids. The V end was cut by 3 bases, the J end by 3 bases, with 12 bases between. Germline loops: CDR1 LNHDA, CDR2 SQIVND (reference sequence). CDR3 in DNA: TGTGCCAGTAGTATTCAGGGGTATGTCAATCAGCCCCAGCATTTT. Its protein product is CASSIQGYVNQPQHF.

To note about this clone: The sample holds other DNA sequences that translate to the same CDR3. This chain links TRBV6-5 with TRBJ2-2; no clear D gene. The germline V gene encodes CDR1 MNHEY and CDR2 SVGAGI. Between the trimmed V and J ends, which lost 3 bases and 5 bases, there was a span of 10 bases. This CDR3 has 14 residues. The CDR3 spells CASSYRQITGELFF. The CDR3 bases are TGTGCCAGCAGTTATCGGCAGATAACCGGGGAGCTGTTTTTT.

The rearrangement links TRBV19 to TRBJ1-6; no clear D gene. CDR3 size: 12 residues. Trimming cost V 4 bases and J 13 bases, with 11 bases left between them. The germline V gene has CDR1 LNHDA and CDR2 SQIVND (reference sequence). The CDR3 DNA reads as TGTGCCAGTAGTAATCTGGGTGAGCCCCTCCACTTT. Translated, it gives CASSNLGEPLHF.

A single count supports this clone. The J gene is TRBJ2-7, the V gene TRBV6-5, with D tentatively TRBD1 (6 bases). Germline lookup yields CDR1 MNHEY and CDR2 SVGAGI. The CDR3 is 13 residues long. The V end was cut by 7 bases, the J end by 2 bases, with 12 bases between. The CDR3 nucleotides are TGTGCCAGCAACGTCAGGGGAACCTACGAGCAGTACTTC. It is translated as CASNVRGTYEQYF.

Only a few counts were recorded for this clone. Other DNA sequences of this sample code for an identical CDR3. The DNA of the CDR3 is TGTGCCAGCGACTTTGGTGCGGTAGGGGTCTATGGCTACACCTTC. Translation gives CASDFGAVGVYGYTF. V usage is TRBV5-5 and J usage is TRBJ1-2, with a tentative D call TRBD1 (5 bases). Germline V gene data show CDR1 as SGHKS and CDR2 as YYEKEE (reference sequence). The V end lost 7 bases, the J end lost 4 bases, and 20 bases lay between the germline ends. The length of the CDR3 is 15 residues.

The rearrangement joins TRBV28 to TRBJ2-5, with D possibly being TRBD1 (6 bases). Deletions cut 7 bases from V and 5 bases from J, with 11 bases between. This CDR3 region has 12 residues. Germline lookup yields CDR1 MDHEN and CDR2 SYDVKM. This chain's CDR3 is CASTRGWETQYF. Written as DNA, the CDR3 is TGTGCCAGCACCAGGGGCTGGGAGACCCAGTACTTC.

The chain has TRBV2 and TRBJ2-7, with 7 bases lining up with TRBD2. Trimming cost V 6 bases and J 4 bases; bases outside gene matches: 9. Germline CDR1 reads SNHLY; CDR2 reads FYNNEI. This CDR3 region has 14 residues. The DNA for the CDR3 is TGTGCCAGCAGATTAGCGGGTCCTCTATACGAGCAGTACTTC. This gives the protein CASRLAGPLYEQYF.

The chain carries TRBV28 and TRBJ1-2; the D gene is possibly TRBD1 (5 bases). Trimming removed 6 bases from V and 8 bases from J, with 22 bases in between. CDR1 and CDR2 (germline): MDHEN, SYDVKM. This CDR3 has 15 amino acids. The CDR3, as DNA: TGTGCCAGCAGGGAGGGTAGGGGCGTCGGTGGAGGCTACACCTTC. Protein: CASREGRGVGGGYTF.

The count of this clone is one. The chain combines TRBV12-3 or TRBV12-4 with TRBJ1-4; D may be TRBD1 (6 bases). V gave up 4 bases and J gave up 7 bases, with 10 bases separating them. The CDR3 is 13 residues long. This CDR3 is CASSWTAGEKLFF. CDR3 bases: TGTGCCAGCAGTTGGACAGCCGGTGAAAAACTGTTTTTT.

V gene TRBV3-1 (or the pseudogene TRBV3-2) combines with J gene TRBJ1-3; D might be TRBD1 (5 bases). The CDR3 is 17 amino acids. V was trimmed by 1 base and J by 0 bases, leaving 13 bases between them. Germline lookup yields CDR1 LGHDT and CDR2 YNNKEL (reference sequence). CDR3 protein: CASSQGGHGPSGNTIYF. The CDR3, as DNA: TGTGCCAGCAGCCAAGGCGGACACGGGCCCTCTGGAAACACCATATATTTT.

V and J are TRBV6-5 and TRBJ2-1; 8 positions agree with TRBD1. Losses at the gene ends were 5 bases for V and 5 bases for J; bases not matched to a gene: 5. The germline gives CDR1 MNHEY, CDR2 SVGAGI. This CDR3 has 14 residues. Written as DNA, the CDR3 is TGTGCCAGCAGTCAGGGGGACAGGAACAATGAGCAGTTCTTC. It translates to CASSQGDRNNEQFF.

V usage is TRBV27 and J usage is TRBJ2-7; D might be TRBD2 (6 bases). Germline values: CDR1 MNHEY, CDR2 SMNVEV (reference sequence). The CDR3 totals 15 residues. Between the trimmed V and J ends, which lost 3 bases and 2 bases, there was a span of 14 bases. This CDR3 reads CASSFRAGNTYEQYF. The DNA of the CDR3 is TGTGCCAGCAGTTTCCGGGCGGGAAATACCTACGAGCAGTACTTC.

This chain uses TRBV7-6 with TRBJ1-5; TRBD1 agrees at 9 bases. V was pared by 1 base and J by 4 bases, with 8 bases of the junction left unmatched. The germline V gene encodes CDR1 SGHVS and CDR2 FNYEAQ. The CDR3 is 17 residues long. This CDR3 reads CASSLGGMGQGNQPQHF. CDR3 sequence (DNA): TGTGCCAGCAGCTTAGGTGGGATGGGACAGGGAAATCAGCCCCAGCATTTT.

This clone was counted a few times. The chain has TRBV6-2 or TRBV6-3 and TRBJ2-7; 7 nucleotides line up with TRBD2. The J segment lost 5 bases and the V segment lost 5 bases, leaving 18 bases of the junction unmatched. Germline CDR1 MNHEY, CDR2 SVGEGT. The CDR3 totals 17 residues. CDR3 DNA: TGTGCCAGCAGTCTTCTCCCCGGGGGGAGTGCCCCCGACGAGCAGTACTTC. As protein: CASSLLPGGSAPDEQYF.

V and J are TRBV5-1 and TRBJ1-6, with a tentative D call TRBD1 (5 bases). CDR1 and CDR2 (germline): SGHRS, YFSETQ. V shed 4 bases and J shed 10 bases, with 21 bases lying between them. The CDR3 length is 16 residues. The CDR3: CASSMASGPGRSPLHF. For the CDR3, the DNA is TGCGCCAGCAGCATGGCCTCGGGGCCAGGGCGCTCACCCCTCCACTTT.

This clone was seen a few times. The chain employs TRBV18 and TRBJ2-3, with 7 bases matching TRBD1. After removal of 4 bases from V and 0 bases from J, the junction contained 4 bases not matched to a gene. The germline V gene has CDR1 KGHSH and CDR2 LQKENI. The CDR3 consists of 15 residues. The CDR3 region is CASSQRQGSTDTQYF. The CDR3 DNA reads as TGTGCCAGCTCACAAAGACAGGGTAGCACAGATACGCAGTATTTT.

The gene calls are TRBV19 and TRBJ1-1, with TRBD1 identical over 7 bases. CDR1 is LNHDA, CDR2 SQIVND, per germline (reference sequence). The ends lost 1 base at V and 4 bases at J; junction bases unmatched: 3. This CDR3 has 14 amino acids. CDR3 amino acids: CASSIGTGLTEAFF. CDR3 bases: TGTGCCAGTAGTATAGGGACAGGCCTCACTGAAGCTTTCTTT. Full variable domain (missing parts from reference TRBV19 and TRBJ1-1): DGGITQSPKYLFRKEGQNVTLSCEQNLNHDAMYWYRQDPGQGLRLIYYSQIVNDFQKGDIAEGYSVSREKKESFPLTVTSAQKNPTAFYLCASSIGTGLTEAFFGQGTRLTVV.